Sequencing of this T cell receptor (beta chain) was carried out in a study of T cell changes during pregnancy in multiple sclerosis. The assay was immunoSEQ multiplex PCR, and TCRdb's table has in-frame clones only and misses some. Of 15,000 to 20,000 clones in the sample, more than 70% were seen once. Germline CDR1 reads MNHEY; CDR2 reads SMNVEV (reference sequence). Trimming removed 6 bases from V and 5 bases from J; junction bases left unmatched: 8. This CDR3 has 15 amino acids. This clonotype was obtained from a female donor in good health, enrolled as a control in a pregnancy study. This chain connects TRBV27 to TRBJ2-2; 8 bases align to TRBD2. The material was CD8+ T cells from peripheral blood mononuclear cells, obtained in the third trimester of pregnancy. CDR3 protein: CASSSGGGKTGELFF. The DNA of the CDR3 is TGTGCCAGCAGCTCGGGGGGGGGAAAAACCGGGGAGCTGTTTTTT.